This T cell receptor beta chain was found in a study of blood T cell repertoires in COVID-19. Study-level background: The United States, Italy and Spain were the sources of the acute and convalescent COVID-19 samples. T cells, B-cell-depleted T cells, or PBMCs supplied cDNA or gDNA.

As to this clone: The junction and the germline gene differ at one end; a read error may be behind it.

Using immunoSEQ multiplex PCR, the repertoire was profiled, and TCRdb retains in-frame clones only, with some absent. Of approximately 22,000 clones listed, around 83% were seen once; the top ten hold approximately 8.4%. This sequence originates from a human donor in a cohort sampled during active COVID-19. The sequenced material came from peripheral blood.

The DNA for the CDR3 is TGTGCCGGCAGACAGGTCGCCCCCAGTTTC. It translates to CAGRQVAPSF. The genes are TRBV2 and TRBJ1-2, with a possible D match to TRBD1 (6 bases). The CDR3 loop spans 10 amino acids. Germline assignment: CDR1 SNHLY and CDR2 FYNNEI.